This TCR beta chain came from a study of cytomegalovirus exposure and HLA in healthy donors (dated by TCRdb to the late 2010s). Notes on the research overall: According to an earlier analysis of around 600 of the donors, some 180 million T cells yielded 95 million to 140 million unique TCR beta sequences and less than 300 Gb of sequence data. Both class I and class II loci were covered by HLA typing, at four-digit resolution. Because of strong linkage in the cohort, four to six DR-DQ haplotypes were treated as single units for association and clustering. To predict cytomegalovirus infection status, the study brought together high-throughput TCR immunosequencing, statistical association of individual TCRs with disease status, and machine learning. All discovery cohort repertoires had been generated using a single sequencing platform. An earlier analysis of 587 of the donors applied high-throughput TCR beta sequencing to assess whether each TCR beta V gene segment acted as functional or pseudogenic. Around 330 gigabases of sequencing data and 75 million to 85 million unique TCR sequences made up an early release that covered approximately 700 HLA-typed donors. The later analysis used no new phenotypic data to find candidate immune exposures, relying instead on TCR beta sequences and their occurrence across donors. Of the 350 to 450 genotyped donors, less than 85% were placed in the genetic ancestry cluster associated with self-reported Caucasian donors. Donor age, sex, ethnicity and CMV serostatus were collected together with the repertoire data. The study aimed to test whether signatures of past pathogen exposure could be identified by cataloging public T cell receptors. The study used immunosequencing to profile the T cell repertoires of 600 to 850 subjects and linked those repertoires to cytomegalovirus serostatus. The number of donors typed differed by locus, with roughly 629-640 for A, B, C, DRB1 and DQB1, over 500 for DQA1, 600 to 610 for DPA1, and 472 for DPB1. A separate validation cohort of about 110 different subjects was used in addition to the 666-subject first cohort. Genome-wide SNP genotypes for about 65% of the roughly 670 donors were used in a later genetic analysis, which treated that subset as a discovery cohort. A later analysis re-analyzed previously published TCR beta repertoires from 666 donors and added high-resolution HLA genotyping to study TCR occurrence patterns. Across about 370 genotyped donors of the cohort, an average of approximately 240,000 unique TCR beta nucleotide sequences per donor were sequenced, and roughly a sixth of those sequences were non-productive. What the work shows at the level of the full study, not this receptor alone: Across donors, most TCR sequences were observed very rarely, whereas some public TCRs were present in many individuals. When HLA alleles, especially DR and DQ, strongly co-occurred, TCR associations were difficult to assign to individual alleles. According to a later analysis, parvovirus B19, influenza, CMV and Epstein-Barr virus appeared linked to several top co-occurrence clusters. For the cohort, immune exposure information was limited to CMV serostatus. Correlated functional status among segregating V segments might reflect linkage disequilibrium, but an unknown experimental factor could not be ruled out. In the study, roughly 160 TCR beta chains were listed as associated with cytomegalovirus. The classifier was reported to diagnose cytomegalovirus status with high specificity and sensitivity in both the original cohort and the validation cohort. This cohort had only TCR beta chains sequenced, and the lack of alpha or paired-chain data limited which features could be detected. A few of the identified cytomegalovirus-associated TCR beta chains were confirmed in vitro to be specific for cytomegalovirus antigens. Compared with equally common non-associated chains, HLA-associated TCR beta chains in a later analysis were more clonally expanded and had lower generation probabilities. An association between a missense DCLRE1C variant and V-gene and J-gene trimming of TCR beta chains was found in a later genetic analysis and replicated in an independent cohort. A cluster of highly shared sequence variants was judged likely to represent a technical artifact of the sequencing pipeline. A later analysis found that most CMV-associated TCR beta chains appeared HLA-restricted, with HLA associations seemingly driven largely by CMV exposure. In a later analysis, the rate of TCR association differed among HLA loci, with DRB1 alleles having the most associated TCRs and HLA-C alleles having the fewest. Some IMGT-functional V segments, including TRBV6-2 and TRBV6-3, could not be told apart with the 87-base-pair reads, so those segments were excluded. Because counts were too low, approximately 15 rarely observed V segments, including chromosome 9 orphons, were excluded from the earlier analysis of around 590 of the donors. Sequencing depth was assumed to be roughly uniform across donors in the presence/absence analyses, though that assumption may not hold. An earlier analysis of approximately 570 of the donors showed that most TCR beta V segments appeared in productive rearrangements either about 87% or about 30% of the time, which broadly matched IMGT annotations. HLA typing was unavailable for some donors at each locus, so association tests used only the typed subset. A later genetic analysis reported fewer N-insertions in productive TCRs among donors in an Asian-associated ancestry cluster than the roughly 640-donor mean. It was suggested by the authors that the approach could potentially be generalized to other disease states and immunological phenotypes. A further reported finding was that TCR beta sequences accurately predicted the HLA-A and HLA-B alleles for most subjects in the first cohort. In a later analysis, more than 15,000 TCR beta sequences were associated with specific HLA alleles at a false discovery rate of 0.05.

The cohort consisted of some 730 healthy bone marrow donors. At the time of sampling, every cohort member was nominally healthy, though immune exposures that went unrecorded were likely present. The donor tested CMV seropositive and was one of the 289 seropositive cohort members. A peripheral blood sample was collected from each donor, and TCR beta sequencing was performed on peripheral blood mononuclear cells. The Qiagen DNeasy Blood Extraction Kit was used to extract genomic DNA from the blood cell samples. With respect to this clone: It has no known antigen specificity. No quality values exist for individual bases; no much larger clone is one base distant.

Library construction relied on the immunoSEQ multiplex PCR assay. For the multiplex PCR, a mixture combining 60 forward primers for TCR Vbeta segments and 13 reverse primers for TCR Jbeta segments was used. The CDR3 region of rearranged TCR beta genes was amplified from genomic DNA by a multiplex PCR assay. The amplified TCR beta libraries were sequenced on the Illumina HiSeq System as 87-base-pair reads. Per the source publication's procedure: A later analysis tallied tens of millions of unique TCR beta chains across the approximately 670 repertoires, and approximately 11 million of those chains were shared by two or more donors. To remove PCR and sequencing errors, raw reads were error-corrected and collapsed into unique sequences using a nearest-neighbor algorithm that merged closely related sequences. Alignment of CDR3 sequences to IMGT reference sequences was used to assign V, D and J gene segments. Each retained sequence needed at least a six-nucleotide match to both a V gene segment and a J gene segment. Rearrangements were classified as productive when the CDR3 lacked stop codons and remained in frame with V and J, and all other rearrangements were classified as non-productive. Following IMGT convention, CDR3 was defined as the stretch from the second conserved V-encoded cysteine up to the conserved J-encoded phenylalanine. In an earlier analysis of just under 600 of the donors, sequences lacking an unambiguous match to a single V gene segment were excluded. In an earlier analysis of roughly 600 of the donors, a V segment was called functional when productive rearrangements were above 56.7%, and segregating when the standard deviation between donors exceeded 5%. To diagnose cytomegalovirus status from the catalog of TCR beta chain sequences, a statistical classification framework was built. A later analysis assigned V and J genes by comparing TCR nucleotide sequences with IMGT/GENE-DB human TR gene sequences. The TCRdist pipeline was used in a later analysis to assign CDR3 sequences and most-parsimonious VDJ recombination scenarios. In a later analysis, each TCR beta chain was defined by its CDR3 amino acid sequence together with its V-gene family, and reads without a unique V-gene family were excluded. In a later analysis, approximately 640 highly shared, low-generation-probability nucleotide sequences were removed to address suspected cross-contamination and a sequencing artifact. A later analysis calculated a clonal expansion index for each public chain from normalized within-repertoire ranks of inferred template counts. A later analysis computed generation probabilities with a VDJ recombination model fitted to out-of-frame rearrangements, and checked the results against IGoR. Hypergeometric tests were used in a later analysis to score TCR-TCR, TCR-HLA and TCR-CMV co-occurrence, with a repertoire-size bias correction applied to the TCR pairs. False discovery rates were estimated in a later analysis by permuting HLA or CMV assignments 20 times. In a later analysis, co-occurring TCRs were grouped with DBSCAN, and TCRdist sequence similarity was added when clustering was performed within HLA-allele-positive subsets. Repertoires with fewer than 30,000 or more than 120,000 public chains, plus five repertoires with anomalous nucleotide sharing, were excluded from co-occurrence clustering. TCRdb stores this immuneACCESS table with in-frame sequences only. Part of the clones is absent; in the studies checked, under half of the shortfall reflects unresolved V genes, and no reason is known for the rest. That table is the source of V, J and clone size, and D and trimming were worked out from the DNA. A total of under 150,000 clones appear in this sample, 67% of them only once. Of the sample, roughly 8.7% is held by the ten largest clones.

The CDR3 covers 14 residues, taking in both the cysteine and the phenylalanine. CDR3 DNA only is kept here, 42 bases in frame from base 1. Trimmed from V: 2 bases; trimmed from J: 8 bases; junction bases lacking a gene match: 6. The sequence came from a man younger than 30 in good health and CMV-seropositive. Material: PBMCs. The chain employs TRBV23-1 and TRBJ1-1; TRBD1 agrees with 9 junctional bases. TRBV23-1 is filed as an ORF, its function uncertain. CDR3 sequence: CASSQHRGQAEAFF. The DNA reads as follows: TGCGCCAGCAGTCAACACAGGGGGCAAGCAGAAGCTTTCTTT.